These T cell receptor beta chains were read from a single sample in a study of post-analysis software for immune sequencing data. TCRdb re-called the PCR reads through MiXCR, storing one row per CDR3 protein. The sample lists around 150,000 distinct CDR3 sequences, 35% to 40% seen once, with roughly 28% in the top ten. The sample consisted of blood, taken after autologous hematopoietic stem cell transplantation. The receptors were sampled from a girl between 5 and 17 years old with multiple sclerosis. The CDR3 runs from the conserved cysteine through the conserved F or W. D genes are given only for firm matches.

cdr3_aa v_call d_call
CASTGTGLGSNEQFF TRBV12-3/TRBV12-4 TRBD1
CASFTAGWGYTF TRBV27 .
CASTGRFPIAKNIQYF TRBV6-6 .
CSARGLGYEQYF TRBV20-1 .
CSAFSAGAETQYF TRBV20-1 TRBD2
CASSPLARIHNEQFF TRBV7-2 .
CASSPVTNSNQPQHF TRBV6-1 .
CASSLAPRLGETQYF TRBV7-8 .
CASSSLHAGTGSYEQYF TRBV6-5 TRBD1
CSARRPAGDNEQYF TRBV20-1 TRBD2
CASSRGGSLNAQRDTQYF TRBV4-2 .
CASSFLSQEQFF TRBV7-9 .
CASSLSRGPYNEQFF TRBV11-2 .
CSARESGRNSYEQYF TRBV20-1 TRBD2
CASSPRTGAYEQYF TRBV7-2 .
CSARATESSYNEQFF TRBV20-1 .
CASSRVSGSYEQYF TRBV3-1 TRBD2
CSASVAGGNQPQHF TRBV20-1 .
CASSPVPGAKNIQYF TRBV9 .
CASSTQGHEQFF TRBV14 .
CANSVRGTGLPNEQFF TRBV6-1 TRBD2
CASSVRVDEQFF TRBV5-6 .
CAWSGTVGYTF TRBV30 TRBD1
CASSQGQDRGKLFF TRBV5-6 TRBD1
CASSSGAIGRVQYF TRBV10-1 .
CASTKGLAELAKNIQYF TRBV6-6 TRBD2
CATSSKALAGGDFADTQYF TRBV15 TRBD2
CASSRDGISYEQYF TRBV19 .
CASSLRNPGTGGNEQFF TRBV7-3 TRBD1
CASSSHDEGIMKTQYF TRBV7-9 .
CASKRGLNYGYTF TRBV6-2/TRBV6-3 .